These 31 T cell receptor beta chains were sequenced from one sample in a study of shared clonotypes between healthy human individuals. The repertoire was sequenced with immunoSEQ multiplex PCR; TCRdb's copy has only in-frame clones and lacks some. Of about 870,000 clones detected, 80% to 95% appear once; the ten largest clones hold less than 25%. The naive CD8 fraction comprised CD45RO-negative cells positively selected for CCR7 and excluded terminally differentiated effector memory CD45RA+ cells. The sequenced sample consisted of naive CD8+ T cells sorted from blood. Receptors originate from a man aged 25-45 years in good health.

This sequence joins TRBV11-2 and TRBJ2-3; 10 bases agree with TRBD2. The J segment lost 0 bases and the V segment lost 3 bases, leaving 12 bases of the junction unmatched. The germline V gene has CDR1 SGHAT and CDR2 FQNNGV. This CDR3 contains 19 residues. CDR3 DNA: TGTGCCAGCAGCTTTGGGCCCTATTTTAGCGGGAGGAGCACAGATACGCAGTATTTT. Translating it yields CASSFGPYFSGRSTDTQYF.

As to this clone: This sample includes further DNA sequences coding for the same CDR3. This CDR3 reads CASSIWGNEQFF. CDR3 sequence (DNA): TGTGCCAGTAGTATTTGGGGCAATGAGCAGTTCTTC. The rearrangement joins TRBV19 to TRBJ2-1; D gene ambiguous. Germline V CDR1 and CDR2: LNHDA, SQIVND (reference sequence). The CDR3 extends over 12 amino acids. The germline V and J ends were trimmed by 3 bases and 6 bases, with 6 bases remaining between them.

The J gene is TRBJ2-1, the V gene TRBV5-8; 10 bases are shared with TRBD2. J was trimmed by 0 bases and V by 5 bases; bases with no gene match: 11. The CDR3 runs to 18 residues. Germline-derived CDR1 and CDR2 are SGHTS and YDEGEE. The CDR3 is CASSQLAGSLSSYNEQFF. The CDR3 bases are TGTGCCAGCAGTCAACTAGCGGGATCCCTTTCCTCCTACAATGAGCAGTTCTTC.

In DNA, the CDR3 is TGTGCCAGCAGCGTACAGGGGGCGCCTCGCAATGAGCAGTTCTTC. Encoded protein: CASSVQGAPRNEQFF. V and J are TRBV7-3 and TRBJ2-1, with 9 positions matching TRBD1. This CDR3 comprises 15 residues. CDR1 is SGHTA, CDR2 FQGTGA, per germline. J lost 6 bases, V lost 5 bases, and 8 bases had no gene match.

The J gene is TRBJ2-3, the V gene TRBV6-4; 7 positions match TRBD1. V dropped 8 bases and J dropped 0; count of bases not matched to a gene: 11. The CDR3 has 16 amino acids. Per germline, CDR1 MRHNA and CDR2 SNTAGT. As DNA, the CDR3 is TGTGCCAGCGGTTCTACAGGGGTTACTAGCACAGATACGCAGTATTTT. As protein: CASGSTGVTSTDTQYF.

The CDR3 sequence is CASTPVLGGPNEQFF. The CDR3 DNA sequence: TGTGCCAGCACCCCCGTTCTCGGAGGGCCCAATGAGCAGTTCTTC. The rearrangement joins TRBV7-9 to TRBJ2-1, with a tentative D call TRBD2 (6 bases). This CDR3 is 15 amino acids long. Germline loops: CDR1 SEHNR, CDR2 FQNEAQ (reference sequence). V was trimmed by 7 bases and J by 6 bases, leaving 19 bases between them.

The chain joins TRBV11-2 to TRBJ2-2, with 7 bases matching TRBD2. Losses at the gene ends were 2 bases for V and 3 bases for J; bases not matched to a gene: 6. This CDR3 comprises 16 residues. Germline V lookup: CDR1 SGHAT, CDR2 FQNNGV. The DNA of the CDR3 is TGTGCCAGCAGCTTAAATGCGGGAGATTACACCGGGGAGCTGTTTTTT. Its protein is CASSLNAGDYTGELFF.

This chain's CDR3 is CASWSTSLSNEQYF. The CDR3 region has the DNA TGTGCCAGCTGGAGCACTAGCTTATCGAACGAGCAGTACTTC. The chain uses TRBV27 and TRBJ2-7, with a weak D call TRBD2 (6 bases). V lost 8 bases and J lost 5, with 19 bases in between. CDR1 is MNHEY and CDR2 is SMNVEV in the germline V gene (reference sequence). The CDR3 sequence is 14 residues long.

This clone occurred once. The chain recombines TRBV11-3 with TRBJ2-5; 7 bases are shared with TRBD2. The CDR3 has 13 amino acids. Germline trimming cut 6 bases from V and 3 bases from J; bases unmatched to any gene: 4. Looked up from germline, CDR1 is SGHNT and CDR2 is YENEEA. As DNA, the CDR3 is TGTGCCAGCAGGGGGAGGGCCGAAGAGACCCAGTACTTC. Translating gives CASRGRAEETQYF. The full variable domain, with the rest looked up from reference TRBV11-3 and TRBJ2-5, is EAGVVQSPRYKIIEKKQPVAFWCNPISGHNTLYWYLQNLGQGPELLIRYENEEAVDDSQLPKDRFSAERLKGVDSTLKIQPAELGDSAVYLCASRGRAEETQYFGPGTRLLVL.

The genes are TRBV7-9 and TRBJ1-3, with D unclear. This CDR3 is built from 16 residues. The ends were cut back, 5 bases at V and 0 bases at J, with 14 bases in the middle. The germline V gene encodes CDR1 SEHNR and CDR2 FQNEAQ (reference sequence). CDR3: CASSPPDQSSGNTIYF. The CDR3 DNA sequence: TGTGCCAGCAGCCCCCCCGACCAGAGCTCTGGAAACACCATATATTTT.

The chain uses TRBV4-1 and TRBJ2-2; the match to TRBD2 covers 13 bases. From germline, CDR1 is MGHRA and CDR2 YSYEKL. The CDR3 is 15 residues long. The junction had 4 bases not matched to a gene; V was cut back by 5 bases and J by 7 bases. The CDR3 spells CASSSGLAGDGELFF. The CDR3 bases are TGCGCCAGCAGCTCCGGACTAGCGGGAGACGGGGAGCTGTTTTTT.

The rearrangement joins TRBV27 to TRBJ2-7, with D uncertain. Germline V gives CDR1 MNHEY, CDR2 SMNVEV (reference sequence). V was shortened by 2 bases and J by 6 bases, with 8 bases between the two germline ends. The CDR3 spans 12 residues. The DNA for the CDR3 is TGTGCCAGCAGTTTAACCCGTGGCGAGCAGTACTTC. This encodes CASSLTRGEQYF.

The chain has TRBV7-8 and TRBJ2-1; D gene uncertain. Germline values: CDR1 SGHVS, CDR2 FQNEAQ. Between the trimmed V and J ends, which lost 1 base and 0 bases, there was a span of 4 bases. The CDR3 extends over 14 amino acids. The DNA for the CDR3 is TGTGCCAGCAGCTTAGGGGTCTCCTACAATGAGCAGTTCTTC. The encoded protein is CASSLGVSYNEQFF.

The chain has TRBV7-9 and TRBJ2-3; TRBD2 matches at 8 bases. CDR1 is SEHNR and CDR2 is FQNEAQ in the germline V gene (reference sequence). After removal of 2 bases from V and 2 bases from J, the junction contained 9 bases not matched to a gene. CDR3 length: 17 residues. The CDR3 reads CASSLPGVAGNTDTQYF. Here the CDR3 DNA reads TGTGCCAGCAGCTTACCGGGAGTAGCGGGAAACACAGATACGCAGTATTTT. The entire variable domain, with the rest obtained from reference TRBV7-9 and TRBJ2-3, is as follows: DTGVSQNPRHKITKRGQNVTFRCDPISEHNRLYWYRQTLGQGPEFLTYFQNEAQLEKSRLLSDRFSAERPKGSFSTLEIQRTEQGDSAMYLCASSLPGVAGNTDTQYFGPGTRLTVL.

This clone was counted only a few times. The rearrangement joins TRBV6-1 to TRBJ1-5; D unclear. Germline V CDR1 and CDR2: MNHNS, SASEGT. The CDR3 consists of 16 residues. V lost 2 bases and J 0 bases, leaving 11 bases between the germline ends. The CDR3 spells CASSESEGYSNQPQHF. The CDR3 bases are TGTGCCAGCAGTGAATCAGAGGGATATAGCAATCAGCCCCAGCATTTT.

The chain is built from TRBV29-1 and TRBJ2-1; 9 positions match TRBD1. With V trimmed by 7 bases and J by 5 bases, 3 bases remained unmatched. The CDR3 covers 12 residues. Per the germline V gene, CDR1 is SQVTM and CDR2 is ANQGSEA. In DNA, the CDR3 is TGCAGCGCTTGGACAGGGGACAATGAGCAGTTCTTC. It specifies CSAWTGDNEQFF.

The chain recombines TRBV28 with TRBJ2-1; TRBD2 agrees at 12 bases. The CDR3 is 17 residues long. Germline-derived CDR1 and CDR2 are MDHEN and SYDVKM. V was clipped by 4 bases and J by 5 bases; unmatched bases: 9. DNA of the CDR3: TGTGCCAGCAGTTGGGAGAGACTAGCGGGAGTCCACAATGAGCAGTTCTTC. Translation: CASSWERLAGVHNEQFF.

For this clone: Other DNA sequences in the sample encode the same CDR3. This chain links TRBV28 with TRBJ2-7; D is ambiguous. There are 12 residues in the CDR3. Trimming took off 1 base at V and 4 bases at J, with 5 bases between the two ends. Per germline, CDR1 MDHEN and CDR2 SYDVKM. DNA for the CDR3: TGTGCCAGCAGTTTATTGACTTACGAGCAGTACTTC. Amino acids: CASSLLTYEQYF.

The chain links TRBV28 to TRBJ2-7; 7 bases are shared with TRBD1. J lost 5 bases, V lost 6 bases, and 10 bases had no gene match. This CDR3 is built from 14 residues. The germline CDR1 and CDR2 sequences are MDHEN and SYDVKM. The CDR3 protein is CASSQDRSMDEQYF. CDR3 DNA: TGTGCCAGCAGCCAGGACAGGAGCATGGACGAGCAGTACTTC.

The V and J genes are TRBV18 and TRBJ2-2, with 7 bases aligning to TRBD1. The CDR3 length is 14 residues. Germline lookup yields CDR1 KGHSH and CDR2 LQKENI. The V gene end was trimmed by 6 bases and the J gene end by 0 bases; junction bases not matched to a gene: 1. The DNA for the CDR3 is TGTGCCAGCTCCGGACAGGCGAACACCGGGGAGCTGTTTTTT. This sequence encodes CASSGQANTGELFF.

The CDR3 loop is CASTPAAQPLNEQFF. The CDR3 region has the DNA TGTGCCAGCACCCCAGCAGCGCAACCCTTAAATGAGCAGTTCTTC. This chain joins TRBV7-9 and TRBJ2-1, with D uncertain. V dropped 7 bases and J dropped 7 bases, with 20 bases sitting between them. This CDR3 comprises 15 residues. The germline V gene encodes CDR1 SEHNR and CDR2 FQNEAQ (reference sequence).

This chain joins TRBV7-8 and TRBJ1-2; 7 bases are shared with TRBD1. The CDR3 loop spans 14 amino acids. Germline V gene lookup returns CDR1 SGHVS and CDR2 FQNEAQ. V trimming: 1 base; J trimming: 5 bases; junction bases outside the gene matches: 4. CDR3: CASSLDRGRYGYTF. The CDR3 nucleotides are TGTGCCAGCAGCTTAGACAGGGGAAGGTATGGCTACACCTTC.

The CDR3: CASSHGAGGGTDTQYF. As DNA, the CDR3 is TGTGCCAGCAGCCATGGGGCGGGAGGAGGTACAGATACGCAGTATTTT. The rearrangement joins TRBV11-2 to TRBJ2-3; TRBD2 agrees at 8 bases. Germline-derived CDR1 and CDR2 are SGHAT and FQNNGV. The CDR3 spans 16 residues. Trimming took 5 bases from V and 3 from J; bases not matched to a gene: 10.

The rearrangement joins TRBV7-8 to TRBJ2-1, with TRBD2 matching over 11 bases. The CDR3 has 14 residues. Per the germline V gene, CDR1 is SGHVS and CDR2 is FQNEAQ. With V trimmed by 5 bases and J by 9 bases, 6 bases remained unmatched. The CDR3 DNA sequence: TGTGCCAGCAGCCTTAGCGGGAGGGCCAGTGAGCAGTTCTTC. Its translation is CASSLSGRASEQFF.

DNA for the CDR3: TGCGCCAGCAGCCAAGATAGGGCTTTGTACAGGTCCACAGATACGCAGTATTTT. It translates to CASSQDRALYRSTDTQYF. The V and J genes are TRBV4-3 and TRBJ2-3; weak D call: TRBD1 (5 bases). This CDR3 is built from 18 residues. Germline-derived CDR1 and CDR2 are LGHNA and YSLEER. Trimming left V 0 bases short and J 2 bases short, with 18 bases between.

The chain links TRBV9 to TRBJ2-3; D may match TRBD1 or TRBD2 (5 bases each). V lost 0 bases to trimming and J lost 2 bases, with 13 bases between them. Germline CDR1 is SGDLS and CDR2 is YYNGEE. This CDR3 is 16 amino acids long. CDR3 DNA sequence: TGTGCCAGCAGCGTAGGTTCGAGGGGAGTCACAGATACGCAGTATTTT. Translation: CASSVGSRGVTDTQYF.

This clone has just one count. V is TRBV5-1 and J is TRBJ2-7; 11 nucleotides agree with TRBD2. The germline V gene has CDR1 SGHRS and CDR2 YFSETQ. This CDR3 is 16 amino acids long. The trim removed 0 bases at V and 4 bases at J, leaving 6 bases unmatched. The CDR3 region has the DNA TGCGCCAGCAGCTTGGAGACCGGGACTAGCGGATACGAGCAGTACTTC. This gives the protein CASSLETGTSGYEQYF.

The chain links TRBV7-3 to TRBJ1-1; TRBD1 might be the D (5 bases). Germline V gives CDR1 SGHTA, CDR2 FQGTGA. CDR3 size: 13 residues. V dropped 4 bases and J dropped 4 bases, with 10 bases sitting between them. CDR3: CASSSPRVTEAFF. CDR3 in DNA: TGTGCCAGCAGCTCACCCAGGGTCACTGAAGCTTTCTTT. The full variable domain, completed using reference TRBV7-3 and TRBJ1-1, is GAGVSQTPSNKVTEKGKYVELRCDPISGHTALYWYRQSLGQGPEFLIYFQGTGAADDSGLPNDRFFAVRPEGSVSTLKIQRTERGDSAVYLCASSSPRVTEAFFGQGTRLTVV.

This rearrangement joins TRBV4-1 to TRBJ2-1, with D possibly matching TRBD1 (6 bases). Trimming shortened V by 0 bases and J by 6 bases, and 12 bases separated the two germline ends. CDR3 length: 15 residues. Germline-derived CDR1 and CDR2 are MGHRA and YSYEKL. The CDR3 loop is CASSQEQGVANEQFF. The DNA for the CDR3 is TGCGCCAGCAGCCAAGAACAGGGAGTAGCCAATGAGCAGTTCTTC.

V usage is TRBV7-6 and J usage is TRBJ2-3; the match to TRBD2 covers 12 bases. The CDR3 runs to 16 residues. Germline V gene data show CDR1 as SGHVS and CDR2 as FNYEAQ. Trimming took 5 bases from V and 6 from J; bases not matched to a gene: 9. Here the CDR3 DNA reads TGTGCCAGCAGCCCCCTAGCGGGAGGGGGCAGGGATACGCAGTATTTT. Its translation is CASSPLAGGGRDTQYF.

J is TRBJ2-2 and V is TRBV29-1; TRBD2 matches 8 bases. This CDR3 spans 15 amino acids. V gave up 6 bases and J gave up 5 bases; unmatched junction bases: 11. CDR1 and CDR2 from the germline V gene are SQVTM and ANQGSEA. The CDR3 region is CSVPGTSSSTGELFF. The CDR3 coding sequence is TGCAGCGTCCCCGGGACTAGTTCTTCGACCGGGGAGCTGTTTTTT.